The text below deals with one TCR beta chain. The antigen is not known. The data derive from a study of T cell responses to AZD1222 COVID-19 vaccine. Overall study results and limits: The number of AZD1222 recipients seropositive at baseline was only 6 or 7. The study found Spike-specific TCR breadth and depth rose after two AZD1222 doses. Repertoire sampling occurred only after the peak T cell response.

Assay used: immunoSEQ multiplex PCR; TCRdb lists only in-frame clones, some missing. Here the sample spans 65,000 to 95,000 clones, more than 75% being singletons. This clonotype originated in an adult in good health. The input for sequencing was peripheral blood, taken on day 0 of AZD1222 vaccination.

CDR3 coding DNA: TGCGCCAGCAGCGGAGGGACAGGGGGTACCGAAAACATTCAGTACTTC. Translated: CASSGGTGGTENIQYF. The J gene is TRBJ2-4, the V gene TRBV4-3; 11 bases fit TRBD1. CDR1 is LGHNA and CDR2 is YSLEER in the germline V gene. Unmatched junction bases numbered 8, after V lost 5 bases and J lost 5 bases. This CDR3 is 16 amino acids long.